A single sample is the source of the 15 T cell receptor beta chains below, sequenced in a study of blood T cell repertoires in COVID-19. The data were produced by immunoSEQ multiplex PCR, yet TCRdb's version contains in-frame clones alone and is incomplete. Here the sample spans under 200,000 clones, about 82% being singletons. Material: PBMCs or T cells enriched from blood (not recorded which). Receptors were obtained from a man in his forties or fifties with acute COVID-19.

This chain connects TRBV19 to TRBJ1-2, with unresolved D. The V gene's germline CDR1 is LNHDA and CDR2 SQIVND (reference sequence). Trimming stripped 0 bases from V and 3 bases from J, with 17 bases between. The CDR3 runs to 17 residues. This CDR3 reads CASSIDLPVPADYGYTF. The DNA for the CDR3 is TGTGCCAGTAGTATAGATCTGCCAGTCCCGGCGGACTATGGCTACACCTTC.

CDR3 in DNA: TGTGCCAGTAGGAAGGGGGGGGCTGACTATGGCTACACCTTC. This sequence encodes CASRKGGADYGYTF. This chain uses TRBV19 with TRBJ1-2, with TRBD1 as a possible D gene (6 bases). CDR1 and CDR2 (germline): LNHDA, SQIVND (reference sequence). The CDR3 runs to 14 residues. V shed 6 bases and J shed 3 bases, with 14 bases lying between them. Using reference TRBV19 and TRBJ1-2 for the parts outside the CDR3, the full variable domain is DGGITQSPKYLFRKEGQNVTLSCEQNLNHDAMYWYRQDPGQGLRLIYYSQIVNDFQKGDIAEGYSVSREKKESFPLTVTSAQKNPTAFYLCASRKGGADYGYTFGSGTRLTVV.

This chain's CDR3 is CASSPRTASYEQYF. CDR3 coding DNA: TGTGCCAGCAGCCCTAGGACAGCCTCCTACGAGCAGTACTTC. This chain uses TRBV7-2 with TRBJ2-7; tentative D call: TRBD1 (6 bases). The CDR3 loop spans 14 amino acids. V lost 5 bases, J lost 0 bases, and 11 bases lay in between. Per the germline V gene, CDR1 is SGHTA and CDR2 is FQGNSA.

Only one count was recorded for this clone. The chain couples TRBV29-1 to TRBJ2-7; a possible D gene is TRBD1 (5 bases). The V and J ends lost 4 bases and 6 bases respectively, with 7 bases between them. CDR1 is SQVTM and CDR2 is ANQGSEA in the germline V gene. CDR3 size: 10 residues. CDR3 coding DNA: TGCAGCGTTGTAGGGGTCGAGCAGTACTTC. It specifies CSVVGVEQYF.

The chain joins TRBV7-2 to TRBJ2-7, with TRBD1 matching 9 bases. The germline CDR1 and CDR2 sequences are SGHTA and FQGNSA. The CDR3 runs to 14 residues. V was clipped by 3 bases and J by 1 base; unmatched bases: 1. CDR3 nucleotides: TGTGCCAGCAGCTTGACAGGGGGATCCTACGAGCAGTACTTC. Its translation: CASSLTGGSYEQYF.

V and J are TRBV9 and TRBJ2-1, with a weak D call TRBD1 (6 bases). V dropped 4 bases and J dropped 10 bases, with 21 bases sitting between them. Germline V gene sequence: CDR1 SGDLS, CDR2 YYNGEE. CDR3 length: 15 residues. CDR3 nucleotide sequence: TGTGCCAGCAGCCCATCAGGGGAAAGCCTGAGGGAGCAGTTCTTC. This encodes CASSPSGESLREQFF.

This clone showed up just a few times. The chain employs TRBV27 and TRBJ2-2, with D tentatively TRBD1 (6 bases). Germline CDR1 MNHEY, CDR2 SMNVEV (reference sequence). V lost 6 bases and J lost 11, with 25 bases in between. This CDR3 is built from 16 residues. DNA of the CDR3: TGTGCCAGCAGCCACACACAGGGCTTGGTACGGGTAGAGCTGTTTTTT. Its translation: CASSHTQGLVRVELFF.

This chain connects TRBV9 to TRBJ1-3, with D uncertain. In germline, CDR1 is SGDLS, CDR2 YYNGEE. V was pared by 3 bases and J by 0 bases, with 7 bases between. This CDR3 comprises 14 residues. Here the CDR3 DNA reads TGTGCCAGCAGCGGACAAGCCTCTGGAAACACCATATATTTT. Translation: CASSGQASGNTIYF.

This rearrangement joins TRBV4-2 to TRBJ2-7; D not resolved. The CDR3 is 14 amino acids. V shed 1 base and J shed 0 bases, with 7 bases lying between them. Germline V gives CDR1 LGHNA, CDR2 YNFKEQ. CDR3 bases: TGTGCCAGCAGCCAAGCTCTAGACTCCTACGAGCAGTACTTC. This encodes CASSQALDSYEQYF.

This clone appeared once. The gene calls are TRBV9 and TRBJ2-7, with a possible D match to TRBD2 (5 bases). Germline CDR1 SGDLS, CDR2 YYNGEE. There are 15 residues in the CDR3. Trimming took 6 bases from V and 5 from J, leaving 21 bases between them. In DNA, the CDR3 is TGTGCCAGCACCCTGGGAGCATTGCCAATCGACGAGCAGTACTTC. It codes for CASTLGALPIDEQYF.

The chain combines TRBV5-1 with TRBJ1-4; D is unclear. The CDR3 has 15 residues. Deletions cut 0 bases from V and 2 bases from J, with 8 bases between. Per germline, CDR1 SGHRS and CDR2 YFSETQ. The CDR3 bases are TGCGCCAGCAGCTTGGTTGACGGGACTAATGAAAAACTGTTTTTT. Translated, it gives CASSLVDGTNEKLFF.

The chain is built from TRBV5-1 and TRBJ1-4, with a weak D call TRBD1 (6 bases). The CDR3 is 15 residues long. Germline V gives CDR1 SGHRS, CDR2 YFSETQ. V lost 4 bases, J lost 2 bases, and 12 bases lay in between. The CDR3 DNA sequence: TGCGCCAGCAGCATAGCACAGGGCACTAATGAAAAACTGTTTTTT. This codes for CASSIAQGTNEKLFF.

In its sample, this clone was seen once. This chain links TRBV4-3 with TRBJ2-6; 7 nucleotides align to TRBD2. Germline assignment: CDR1 LGHNA and CDR2 YSLEER. This CDR3 contains 17 residues. V trimming: 0 bases; J trimming: 0 bases; junction bases outside the gene matches: 2. This chain's CDR3 is CASSQDREGSGANVLTF. The CDR3 DNA reads TGCGCCAGCAGCCAAGATAGGGAGGGCTCTGGGGCCAACGTCCTGACTTTC.

The genes are TRBV6-2 or TRBV6-3 and TRBJ2-1; 10 bases fit TRBD2. Trimming took 6 bases from V and 10 from J; bases not matched to a gene: 9. Germline V gene sequence: CDR1 MNHEY, CDR2 SVGEGT. This CDR3 has 14 amino acids. The CDR3, as DNA: TGTGCCAGCAGCGGAGCGGGAGGGCCAAGGGAGCAGTTCTTC. Protein product: CASSGAGGPREQFF.

The V gene is TRBV3-1 (or the pseudogene TRBV3-2), the J gene TRBJ1-6; D is unresolved. V lost 4 bases and J lost 7, with 14 bases in between. The CDR3 contains 15 residues. Looked up from germline, CDR1 is LGHDT and CDR2 is YNNKEL (reference sequence). The CDR3, as DNA: TGTGCCAGCAGCCGATTCGGACGGGAGAATTCACCCCTCCACTTT. Protein sequence: CASSRFGRENSPLHF.